The clone carrying this TCR beta chain was counted only a few times. Its antigen remains unidentified. These data are taken from a study of Graves' ophthalmopathy and Graves' hyperthyroidism. The study's findings and limits: Ophthalmopathy progression was predicted with 70% to 71% sensitivity and 72.22% specificity.

For repertoire sequencing, the TCR beta CDR3 regions were amplified from RNA transcripts. An opening RT-PCR round employed HTBI primers and preceded a second-round multiplex PCR. TCRdb itself ran the multiplex PCR reads through MiXCR, one entry per CDR3 protein. The data contain about 550,000 distinct CDR3 sequences, just under 40% of them singletons. The specimen was peripheral blood or thyroid tissue (not recorded which). This clonotype originated in an adult man with Graves' hyperthyroidism.

Here the CDR3 DNA reads TGTGCCAGCAGCCATTCGACGGAGCAGTTCTTC. This translates into CASSHSTEQFF. This rearrangement joins TRBV7-9 to TRBJ2-5; no clear D. The J call may be wrong; the DNA end is better matched by TRBJ2-1. The germline gives CDR1 SEHNR, CDR2 FQNEAQ (reference sequence). The CDR3 spans 11 residues.